The next 24 T cell receptor beta chains were all read from a single sample in a study of vaccination and CD4 T cells after COVID-19. The study sequenced cultured CD4+ T cell DNA using the Oncomine TCR Beta short-read assay. TCRdb recomputed calls from the PCR reads with MiXCR, one row per CDR3 protein. The sample lists over 12,000 distinct CDR3 sequences; around 61% were seen once. Described treatment: roughly 11-day PBMC culture with coronavirus spike peptide pools or control peptides (ViraFEST assay). The antigens these receptors bind are not known. Sequencing used CD4+ T cells from blood, cultured in vitro. These receptors all stem from a human donor who had recovered from COVID-19.

The rearrangement joins TRBV20-1 to TRBJ2-7; TRBD1 aligns across 11 bases. J gave up 5 bases and V 5 bases, and 5 bases lay outside the gene matches. The CDR3 length is 13 residues. Germline V gene lookup returns CDR1 DFQATT and CDR2 SNEGSKA (reference sequence). The CDR3 nucleotides are TGCAGTGCTCCCGGGACAGGGGGACACGAGCAGTACTTC. Translated: CSAPGTGGHEQYF.

The chain couples TRBV6-1 to TRBJ2-2, with 9 bases lining up with TRBD2. CDR3 length: 18 residues. Germline V lookup: CDR1 MNHNS, CDR2 SASEGT. Germline trimming cut 6 bases from V and 6 bases from J; bases unmatched to any gene: 17. The CDR3 here is CASSLGGLAGDRSGELFF. DNA of the CDR3: TGTGCCAGCAGCCTAGGGGGTTTAGCGGGAGATCGTTCCGGGGAGCTGTTTTTT.

The V and J genes are TRBV11-2 and TRBJ2-1; the match to TRBD2 covers 7 bases. Trimming at V came to 1 base and at J to 6 bases, leaving 12 bases not matched to a gene. The CDR3 totals 17 residues. The V gene's germline CDR1 is SGHAT and CDR2 FQNNGV. The CDR3 here is CASSLGVLAGDFNEQFF. The CDR3 DNA is TGTGCCAGCAGCTTAGGGGTCCTTGCGGGAGATTTCAATGAGCAGTTCTTC.

Within the sample, this clonotype is large. A junction boundary mismatches the germline segment, possibly from a read error. Written as DNA, the CDR3 is TGTGCCAGCAGCTCCATACCAGGGGCTGGATACACCATATATTTT. Residues: CASSSIPGAGYTIYF. This chain uses TRBV7-6 with TRBJ1-3; D may be TRBD1 (6 bases). This CDR3 contains 15 residues. Per germline, CDR1 SGHVS and CDR2 FNYEAQ.

This clonotype was recorded once. V and J are TRBV5-1 and TRBJ2-3; D call uncertain. This CDR3 is 12 amino acids long. CDR1 SGHRS and CDR2 YFSETQ come from the germline V gene. V was trimmed by 4 bases and J by 6 bases, leaving 9 bases between them. This CDR3 is CASSLDLDTQYF. The CDR3 nucleotides read TGCGCCAGCAGCCTCGATTTGGATACGCAGTATTTT. Using reference TRBV5-1 and TRBJ2-3 for the parts outside the CDR3, the full variable domain is KAGVTQTPRYLIKTRGQQVTLSCSPISGHRSVSWYQQTPGQGLQFLFEYFSETQRNKGNFPGRFSGRQFSNSRSEMNVSTLELGDSALYLCASSLDLDTQYFGPGTRLTVL.

The count of this clonotype is one. V gene TRBV20-1 combines with J gene TRBJ2-7; D is uncertain. Germline V gene sequence: CDR1 DFQATT, CDR2 SNEGSKA (reference sequence). Deletions cut 0 bases from V and 7 bases from J, with 10 bases between. This CDR3 is built from 12 residues. The CDR3 here is CSAREPLAEQYF. The CDR3, as DNA: TGCAGTGCTAGAGAACCCTTGGCTGAGCAGTACTTC.

This clonotype was recorded a few times. For the CDR3, the DNA is TGTGCCAGCAGCGACCTAGCGGGAGGGTCAGATACGCAGTATTTT. Translation gives CASSDLAGGSDTQYF. The J gene is TRBJ2-3, the V gene TRBV6-1; 12 bases are a match to TRBD2. Germline loops: CDR1 MNHNS, CDR2 SASEGT. The ends lost 6 bases at V and 4 bases at J; junction bases unmatched: 5. CDR3 length: 15 amino acids.

The J gene is TRBJ2-3, the V gene TRBV10-3; D is possibly TRBD1 or TRBD2 (5 bases each). CDR3 size: 15 residues. Per germline, CDR1 ENHRY and CDR2 SYGVKD. V was trimmed by 6 bases and J by 3 bases, leaving 16 bases between them. CDR3 bases: TGTGCCATCAGCTCAGGGAAGATAGCGACAGATACGCAGTATTTT. This codes for CAISSGKIATDTQYF.

The chain couples TRBV6-1 to TRBJ2-1; 8 bases align to TRBD2. The V and J ends lost 7 bases and 6 bases, in that order; junction bases with no gene match: 11. The CDR3 is 15 residues long. Germline V gene data show CDR1 as MNHNS and CDR2 as SASEGT. Here the CDR3 DNA reads TGTGCCAGCAACCAGGGTCTAGCGGGCTTCAATGAGCAGTTCTTC. Protein: CASNQGLAGFNEQFF.

This chain joins TRBV2 and TRBJ1-5; D not certain. CDR1 SNHLY and CDR2 FYNNEI come from the germline V gene. This CDR3 spans 14 amino acids. Trimming shortened V by 2 bases and J by 3 bases, and 8 bases separated the two germline ends. This chain's CDR3 is CASSEYNVNQPQHF. The CDR3 coding sequence is TGTGCCAGCAGTGAATACAACGTCAATCAGCCCCAGCATTTT. The full variable domain, with the rest looked up from reference TRBV2 and TRBJ1-5, is EPEVTQTPSHQVTQMGQEVILRCVPISNHLYFYWYRQILGQKVEFLVSFYNNEISEKSEIFDDQFSVERPDGSNFTLKIRSTKLEDSAMYFCASSEYNVNQPQHFGDGTRLSIL.

This clonotype was seen more than once but under ten times. The rearrangement links TRBV6-5 to TRBJ2-2; 9 bases are shared with TRBD2. Germline CDR1 is MNHEY and CDR2 is SVGAGI. CDR3 length equals 16 residues. V lost 4 bases and J lost 5; bases outside the gene matches: 8. The CDR3 sequence: CASSSLGGLATGELFF. As DNA, the CDR3 is TGTGCCAGCAGTTCACTGGGGGGACTAGCAACCGGGGAGCTGTTTTTT.

The V gene is TRBV7-9, the J gene TRBJ2-3; D unclear. The ends were cut back, 5 bases at V and 5 bases at J, with 8 bases in the middle. The CDR3 has 12 amino acids. CDR1 and CDR2 (germline): SEHNR, FQNEAQ (reference sequence). CDR3 in DNA: TGTGCCAGCAGCCCGATTGTAGATACGCAGTATTTT. Its translation is CASSPIVDTQYF. Drawing the rest from reference TRBV7-9 and TRBJ2-3, the complete variable domain is DTGVSQNPRHKITKRGQNVTFRCDPISEHNRLYWYRQTLGQGPEFLTYFQNEAQLEKSRLLSDRFSAERPKGSFSTLEIQRTEQGDSAMYLCASSPIVDTQYFGPGTRLTVL.

The chain recombines TRBV27 with TRBJ2-3; 15 bases fit TRBD2. The CDR3 length is 18 residues. The junction had 5 bases not matched to a gene; V was cut back by 4 bases and J by 0 bases. The germline CDR1 and CDR2 sequences are MNHEY and SMNVEV (reference sequence). The CDR3 DNA is TGTGCCAGCAGTTCCCTGGGACTAGCGGGAGGAAGCACAGATACGCAGTATTTT. Translated: CASSSLGLAGGSTDTQYF.

The chain has TRBV2 and TRBJ1-1, with unresolved D. Trimming stripped 7 bases from V and 3 bases from J, with 15 bases between. The CDR3 is 14 amino acids. CDR1 and CDR2 from the germline V gene are SNHLY and FYNNEI. As DNA, the CDR3 is TGTGCCAGCAAGGTCGAACAGCAGGACACTGAAGCTTTCTTT. Translated: CASKVEQQDTEAFF.

The chain is built from TRBV7-2 and TRBJ1-6; possibly TRBD1 for D (5 bases). The length of the CDR3 is 13 residues. V gave up 5 bases and J gave up 13 bases, with 15 bases separating them. Germline V gene sequence: CDR1 SGHTA, CDR2 FQGNSA. Here the CDR3 reads CASSRGGAFPLHF. The CDR3 DNA is TGTGCCAGCAGCAGAGGTGGGGCCTTTCCCCTCCACTTT.

This rearrangement joins TRBV11-2 to TRBJ2-7; a weak D match, TRBD2 (11 bases). CDR3 length: 19 amino acids. V dropped 5 bases and J dropped 2 bases, with 28 bases sitting between them. Germline V gene sequence: CDR1 SGHAT, CDR2 FQNNGV. CDR3 bases: TGTGCCAGCAGCCAGATCCGGGACAGGGGACTAGCGGCTACCTACGAGCAGTACTTC. Protein sequence: CASSQIRDRGLAATYEQYF.

The V gene is TRBV20-1, the J gene TRBJ2-3, with 8 positions matching TRBD1. The CDR3 covers 14 residues. Unmatched junction bases numbered 7, after V lost 6 bases and J lost 2 bases. Germline V lookup: CDR1 DFQATT, CDR2 SNEGSKA (reference sequence). Written as DNA, the CDR3 is TGCAGTGCCTTGGGGACAGGACTCACAGATACGCAGTATTTT. It translates to CSALGTGLTDTQYF.

The CDR3, as DNA: TGTGCCAGCAGCTTAGCGTTGTGGGACACAGATACGCAGTATTTT. Amino acid sequence: CASSLALWDTDTQYF. The chain links TRBV7-8 to TRBJ2-3; D is unclear. V was shortened by 0 bases and J by 2 bases, with 9 bases between the two germline ends. CDR3 length equals 15 residues. Germline V lookup: CDR1 SGHVS, CDR2 FQNEAQ.

The chain is built from TRBV12-3 or TRBV12-4 and TRBJ2-3; 11 bases are a match to TRBD2. J lost 6 bases, V lost 9 bases, and 5 bases had no gene match. The CDR3 totals 13 residues. CDR3 amino acids: CASKLAGVDTQYF. In DNA form, the CDR3 reads TGTGCCAGTAAACTAGCGGGAGTCGATACGCAGTATTTT.

The gene calls are TRBV19 and TRBJ2-7, with TRBD2 matching 13 bases. Germline V gives CDR1 LNHDA, CDR2 SQIVND (reference sequence). This CDR3 has 19 residues. The trim removed 3 bases at V and 7 bases at J, leaving 18 bases unmatched. DNA for the CDR3: TGTGCCAGTAGTATTGGGGGGCTCGGCGGGACTAGCGGGAATGGTGAGCAGTACTTC. As protein: CASSIGGLGGTSGNGEQYF.

The table lists this clonotype with a few counts. The chain carries TRBV7-2 and TRBJ1-1; D unresolved. From germline, CDR1 is SGHTA and CDR2 FQGNSA. The CDR3 has 14 amino acids. The V end was cut by 0 bases, the J end by 5 bases, with 10 bases between. The CDR3 spells CASSLAGRTTEAFF. In DNA, the CDR3 is TGTGCCAGCAGCTTAGCCGGCAGAACGACTGAAGCTTTCTTT.

CDR3 residues: CASSGTSGRADEQFF. The CDR3 DNA sequence: TGTGCCTCGTCCGGGACTAGCGGGAGGGCCGATGAGCAGTTCTTC. This rearrangement joins TRBV24-1 to TRBJ2-1, with 16 bases matching TRBD2. This CDR3 spans 15 amino acids. The V segment lost 12 bases and the J segment 8 bases; nucleotides outside the gene matches: 9. Looked up from germline, CDR1 is KGHDR and CDR2 is SFDVKD.

The gene calls are TRBV2 and TRBJ1-1, with unresolved D. The CDR3 sequence is 13 residues long. CDR1 SNHLY and CDR2 FYNNEI come from the germline V gene. V gave up 7 bases and J gave up 2 bases, with 11 bases separating them. CDR3 coding DNA: TGTGCCAGCAACAAGGAGCGTAACACTGAAGCTTTCTTT. Translating it yields CASNKERNTEAFF. The full variable domain, in which reference TRBV2 and TRBJ1-1 provide the parts outside the CDR3, is EPEVTQTPSHQVTQMGQEVILRCVPISNHLYFYWYRQILGQKVEFLVSFYNNEISEKSEIFDDQFSVERPDGSNFTLKIRSTKLEDSAMYFCASNKERNTEAFFGQGTRLTVV.

This clonotype was detected only once. The rearrangement uses TRBV20-1 and TRBJ2-1; D possibly corresponds to TRBD1 (5 bases). Germline assignment: CDR1 DFQATT and CDR2 SNEGSKA (reference sequence). The CDR3 spans 12 residues. The CDR3 bases are TGCAGGATGGGGCCCTCCTACAATGAGCAGTTCTTC. Translation: CRMGPSYNEQFF.